The sequence of this T cell receptor beta chain was determined in a study of neurological immune-mediated disorders (dated by TCRdb to between 2019 and 2020). Regarding the complete study: Among the 35 or so multiple sclerosis patients, approximately 30 had relapsing-remitting MS and 3 had secondary progressive MS. Peripheral blood TCR-beta repertoires from patients with HTLV-I-associated myelopathy (HAM/TSP), patients with multiple sclerosis, and healthy controls were compared in the study using UMI-based sequencing. Longitudinal samples, technical triplicates and paired sorted CD4+ and CD8+ T-cell subsets, alongside PBMC samples, were included among the approximately 99 TCR-beta libraries. Of the approximately 68 subjects in the cohort, some 15 were HAM/TSP patients, approximately 34 were multiple sclerosis patients, and about 20 were healthy controls. Study-wide conclusions, independent of this receptor: The highest TCR clonal expansion was observed in HAM/TSP patients, whereas the lowest was observed in MS patients, even when compared with healthy controls. The MS cluster was not associated with any clinical or MRI features, and the authors stated that larger cohorts are needed. Across subjects, expanded clones never shared an identical CDR3 amino acid sequence, which suggests that the TCR-beta repertoires in every group were private. In phylogenetic analysis, the repertoires of 18 of 34 MS patients grouped into a cluster of related CDR3 sequences, which suggests a possible signature at the repertoire level.

Trimming leaves V shorter by 6 bases and J shorter by 2 bases, with the junction holding 10 bases beyond the gene matches. From its cysteine to its phenylalanine, the CDR3 spans 15 amino acids. The retained sequence is limited to the CDR3, 45 bases, with the frame set at the first base. Looking up the germline V gene (reference sequence) yields CDR1 DFQATT and CDR2 SNEGSKA. cDNA was synthesized by template-switch 5'RACE using a primer with a 10-nucleotide random unique molecular identifier that tagged each TCR transcript. Over 180 million TCR-beta sequences, covering 15-18 subjects, were produced in each sequencing run. The RNeasy kit was used for extraction of total RNA. Using the KAPA Real-time Library Amplification kit, TCR-beta VDJ regions were amplified with primers for the TCR constant region and the 5'RACE anchor. Sample indexes and Illumina adaptors were added in a first PCR, and a second PCR then increased library yield. After purification with Ampure beads, the TCR product of roughly 650 bp was size-selected on a 2% E-gel SizeSelection system. Before pooling, library quality was assessed on a Bioanalyzer, concentration was determined with Qubit, and library quantification was performed with the Kapa Library Quantification kit. Libraries were sequenced paired-end 2 x 150 bp on an Illumina HiSeq 2500. To increase sequence diversity, 25-30% phiX was spiked into each library pool. The paper's data handling went like this. Quality-filtered reads were processed with the UMI-based MiGEC pipeline, which removed over 75% of raw TCR sequences during error correction. IMGT germline references were used for alignment of VDJ genes, and clonotypes were defined by a unique CDR3 amino acid sequence together with V-J genes. Clonal expansion, Shannon diversity, and CDR3 relatedness (CalcPairwiseDistances, ClusterSamples) were evaluated with VDJtools, and phylogenetic trees were built with CLCbio workbench. Using coefficient-of-variation modelling across technical triplicates, the study counted a clone as expanded if it had at least 8 unique UMIs. TCRdb trimmed public reads at Q25 via fastp, called clones via MiXCR and kept in-frame beta chains. Identical CDR3 proteins give one entry, which carries the most common genes and DNA. The V and J calls follow TCRdb's processing rather than the paper's. The sample contains tens of thousands of distinct CDR3 sequences, 2% to 3% of them found a single time. More than 0.95% of the sample lies in the top ten.

This clonotype was detected ten times or more. Its specific antigen is unknown. Base-call qualities are not available, and no considerably larger clone is one nucleotide away. Unsorted PBMC libraries were generated from 2 million PBMCs stored in RNAlater at -80 °C until RNA extraction. The multiple sclerosis patients were enrolled in a US clinical protocol that used magnetic resonance imaging to evaluate disease progression. Peripheral blood was subjected to Ficoll-Hypaque density gradient centrifugation to isolate PBMCs, which were then cryopreserved in liquid nitrogen. The chain is made from TRBV20-1 and TRBJ2-7; TRBD1 fits 10 bases in the junction. Specimen: PBMCs. This TCR was recovered from a woman aged 25-40 years with multiple sclerosis. The DNA sequence is TGCAGTGCCCCCTCCCAGGGGACAGGGGCCTACGAGCAGTACTTC. It codes for CSAPSQGTGAYEQYF.